The T cell receptor (beta chain) under discussion was sequenced for a study of cytomegalovirus exposure and HLA in healthy donors. PCR used 60 Vbeta primers and 13 Jbeta primers. Sequenced by immunoSEQ multiplex PCR; TCRdb stores in-frame clones only, minus some. The sample contains about 180,000 clones, approximately 81% of which appear only once. The sample was PBMCs. This TCR was recovered from a woman in her twenties or thirties in good health and CMV-seronegative.

CDR3 sequence: CASSQNRGYTGELFF. In DNA, the CDR3 is TGCGCCAGCAGCCAAAACAGGGGCTACACCGGGGAGCTGTTTTTT. This chain links TRBV4-1 with TRBJ2-2; TRBD1 aligns across 7 bases. This CDR3 comprises 15 residues. Germline CDR1 is MGHRA and CDR2 is YSYEKL. V gave up 2 bases and J gave up 3 bases; unmatched junction bases: 3.